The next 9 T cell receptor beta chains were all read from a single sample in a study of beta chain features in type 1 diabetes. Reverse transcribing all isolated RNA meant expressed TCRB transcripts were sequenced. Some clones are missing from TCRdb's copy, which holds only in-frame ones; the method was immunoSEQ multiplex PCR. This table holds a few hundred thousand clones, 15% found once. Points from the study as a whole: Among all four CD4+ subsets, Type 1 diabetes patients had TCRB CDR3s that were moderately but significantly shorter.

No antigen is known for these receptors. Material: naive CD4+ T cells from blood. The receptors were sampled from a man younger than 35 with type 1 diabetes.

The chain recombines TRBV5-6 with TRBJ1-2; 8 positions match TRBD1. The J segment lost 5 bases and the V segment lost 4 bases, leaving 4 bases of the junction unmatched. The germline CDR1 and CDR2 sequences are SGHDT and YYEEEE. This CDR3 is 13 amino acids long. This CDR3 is CASSQTGEYGYTF. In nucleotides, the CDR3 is TGTGCCAGCAGCCAGACAGGGGAGTATGGCTACACCTTC.

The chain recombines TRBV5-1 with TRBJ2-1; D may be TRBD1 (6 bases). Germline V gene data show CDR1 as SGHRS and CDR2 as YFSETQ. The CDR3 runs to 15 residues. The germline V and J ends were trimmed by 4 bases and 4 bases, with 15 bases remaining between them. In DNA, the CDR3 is TGCGCCAGCAGCAGCGGACAGCTCAAATACAATGAGCAGTTCTTC. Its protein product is CASSSGQLKYNEQFF.

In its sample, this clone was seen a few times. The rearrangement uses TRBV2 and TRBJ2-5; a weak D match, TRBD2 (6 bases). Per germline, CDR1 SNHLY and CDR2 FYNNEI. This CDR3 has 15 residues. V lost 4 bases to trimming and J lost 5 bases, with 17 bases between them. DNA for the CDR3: TGTGCCAGCAGTGTGCGGGGCCCAACTAAGGAGACCCAGTACTTC. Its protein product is CASSVRGPTKETQYF.

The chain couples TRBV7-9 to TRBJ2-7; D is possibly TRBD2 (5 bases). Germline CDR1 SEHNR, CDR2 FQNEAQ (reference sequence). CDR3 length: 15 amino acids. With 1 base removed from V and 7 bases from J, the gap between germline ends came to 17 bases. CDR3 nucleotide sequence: TGTGCCAGCAGCTTAGGTGGAGGCGGTCTTGAAGAGCAGTACTTC. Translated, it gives CASSLGGGGLEEQYF.

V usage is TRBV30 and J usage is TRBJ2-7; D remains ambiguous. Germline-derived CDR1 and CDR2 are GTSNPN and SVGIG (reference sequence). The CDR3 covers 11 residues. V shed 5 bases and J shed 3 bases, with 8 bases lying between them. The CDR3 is CAWAYRYEQYF. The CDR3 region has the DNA TGTGCCTGGGCCTACCGCTACGAGCAGTACTTC.

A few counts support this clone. CDR3 residues: CASSLEGRGQETQYF. CDR3 bases: TGTGCCAGCAGCTTAGAGGGTCGGGGACAAGAGACCCAGTACTTC. The V and J genes are TRBV7-8 and TRBJ2-5; TRBD2 might be the D (5 bases). This CDR3 has 15 residues. V shed 1 base and J shed 2 bases, with 11 bases lying between them. Germline CDR1 reads SGHVS; CDR2 reads FQNEAQ. Full variable domain (missing parts from reference TRBV7-8 and TRBJ2-5): GAGVSQSPRYKVAKRGQDVALRCDPISGHVSLFWYQQALGQGPEFLTYFQNEAQLDKSGLPSDRFFAERPEGSVSTLKIQRTQQEDSAVYLCASSLEGRGQETQYFGPGTRLLVL.

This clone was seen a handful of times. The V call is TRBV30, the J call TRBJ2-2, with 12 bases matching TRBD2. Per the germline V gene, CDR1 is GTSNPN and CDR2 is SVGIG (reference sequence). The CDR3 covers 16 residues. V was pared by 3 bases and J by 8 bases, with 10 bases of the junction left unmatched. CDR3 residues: CAWSLGLAGGHGELFF. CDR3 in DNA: TGTGCCTGGAGCCTGGGGCTAGCGGGGGGGCATGGGGAGCTGTTTTTT. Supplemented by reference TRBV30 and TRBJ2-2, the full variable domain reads SQTIHQWPATLVQPVGSPLSLECTVEGTSNPNLYWYRQAAGRGLQLLFYSVGIGQISSEVPQNLSASRPQDRQFILSSKKLLLSDSGFYLCAWSLGLAGGHGELFFGEGSRLTVL.

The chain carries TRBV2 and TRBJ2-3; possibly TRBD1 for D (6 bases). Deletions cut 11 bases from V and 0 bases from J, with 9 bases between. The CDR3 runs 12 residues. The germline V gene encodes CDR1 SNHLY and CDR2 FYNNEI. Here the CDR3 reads CAGGISTDTQYF. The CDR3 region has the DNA TGTGCCGGGGGCATCAGCACAGATACGCAGTATTTT.

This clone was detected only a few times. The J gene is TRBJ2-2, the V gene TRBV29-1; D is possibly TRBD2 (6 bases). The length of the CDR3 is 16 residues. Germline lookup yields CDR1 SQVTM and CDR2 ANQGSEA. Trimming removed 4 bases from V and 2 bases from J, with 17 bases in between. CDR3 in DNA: TGCAGCGTTGCCACGCTCGCGGGGCCTAACACCGGGGAGCTGTTTTTT. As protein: CSVATLAGPNTGELFF.